This T cell receptor beta chain was recorded in a study of cytomegalovirus exposure and HLA in healthy donors. Study as a whole: Earlier, 100 million to 130 million unique TCR beta sequences were recovered from around 200 million T cells by an analysis.

Findings of the study overall: Several of the most significant clusters appeared, in a later analysis, to be linked to common viral pathogens. Per published accounts, TCR beta sequences correctly predicted the HLA-A and HLA-B alleles of most subjects. Roughly even sequencing depth across donors was the assumption behind the presence/absence analyses.

PCR used 60 Vbeta primers and 13 Jbeta primers. The assay was immunoSEQ multiplex PCR, and TCRdb's table has in-frame clones only and misses some. The sample holds about 120,000 clones, approximately 72% seen once. This CDR3 comprises 15 residues. CDR1 and CDR2 from the germline V gene are LNHDA and SQIVND (reference sequence). The germline V and J ends were trimmed by 3 bases and 4 bases, with 12 bases remaining between them. Comment on this clone: Antigen unknown. The same CDR3 is also encoded by other DNA sequences in this sample.

The sample consisted of PBMCs. This rearrangement joins TRBV19 to TRBJ2-2; TRBD2 is a possible D gene (5 bases). The receptor comes from a man between 60 and 75 years old in good health and CMV-seropositive. CDR3: CASSIPLAGTGELFF. The CDR3 DNA is TGTGCCAGTAGTATCCCGCTAGCAGGCACCGGGGAGCTGTTTTTT. The variable domain in full, with the rest retrieved from reference TRBV19 and TRBJ2-2, is DGGITQSPKYLFRKEGQNVTLSCEQNLNHDAMYWYRQDPGQGLRLIYYSQIVNDFQKGDIAEGYSVSREKKESFPLTVTSAQKNPTAFYLCASSIPLAGTGELFFGEGSRLTVL.